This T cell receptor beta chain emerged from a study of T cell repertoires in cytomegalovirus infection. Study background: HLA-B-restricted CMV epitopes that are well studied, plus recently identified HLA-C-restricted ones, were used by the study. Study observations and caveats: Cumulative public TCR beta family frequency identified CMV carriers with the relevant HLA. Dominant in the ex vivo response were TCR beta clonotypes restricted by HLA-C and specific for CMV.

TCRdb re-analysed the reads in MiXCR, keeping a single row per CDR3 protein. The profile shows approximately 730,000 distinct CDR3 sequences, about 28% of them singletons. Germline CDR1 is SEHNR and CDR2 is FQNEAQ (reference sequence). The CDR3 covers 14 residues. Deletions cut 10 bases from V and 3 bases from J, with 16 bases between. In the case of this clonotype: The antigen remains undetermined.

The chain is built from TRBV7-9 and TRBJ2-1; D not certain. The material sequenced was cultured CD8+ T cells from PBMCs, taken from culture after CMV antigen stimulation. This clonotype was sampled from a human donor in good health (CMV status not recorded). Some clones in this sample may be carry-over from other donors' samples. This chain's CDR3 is CATRDSHYYNEQFF. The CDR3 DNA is TGTGCCACTAGGGATTCCCACTACTACAATGAGCAGTTCTTC. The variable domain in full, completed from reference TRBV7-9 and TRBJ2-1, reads DTGVSQNPRHKITKRGQNVTFRCDPISEHNRLYWYRQTLGQGPEFLTYFQNEAQLEKSRLLSDRFSAERPKGSFSTLEIQRTEQGDSAMYLCATRDSHYYNEQFFGPGTRLTVL.